These 19 T cell receptor beta chains share one sample of origin, sequenced in a study of blood T cells in healthy people across ages. PCR was performed a second time for 7 to 11 cycles using a sample-barcoded 5' primer and a J-beta primer mix. TCRdb re-called the 5' RACE reads with MiXCR, one entry per CDR3 protein. The sample includes around 1,000,000 distinct CDR3 sequences, under 30% of them seen just once. This same sample was also part of a study on T cells of mothers and their children.

The sample comprised blood. These receptors all come from a girl between 2 and 10 years old in good health.

This clonotype was detected a few times. The chain recombines TRBV5-6 with TRBJ2-7, with D perhaps TRBD2 (5 bases). V was trimmed by 1 base and J by 4 bases, leaving 12 bases between them. CDR3 length: 14 residues. Per germline, CDR1 SGHDT and CDR2 YYEEEE. The DNA of the CDR3 is TGTGCCAGCAGCTTGACTAGGATCCCATACGAGCAGTACTTC. Protein: CASSLTRIPYEQYF. The full variable domain, in which reference TRBV5-6 and TRBJ2-7 provide the parts outside the CDR3, is DAGVTQSPTHLIKTRGQQVTLRCSPKSGHDTVSWYQQALGQGPQFIFQYYEEEERQRGNFPDRFSGHQFPNYSSELNVNALLLGDSALYLCASSLTRIPYEQYFGPGTRLTVT.

Details on this clonotype: One junction end does not reproduce the germline sequence, and a read error may be involved. This sequence joins TRBV29-1 and TRBJ1-1, with 8 bases identical to TRBD1. CDR1 SQVTM and CDR2 ANQGSEA come from the germline V gene. The CDR3 contains 16 residues. The CDR3 is CSVENRGAGGRTEAFF. CDR3 in DNA: TGCAGCGTTGAAAATCGAGGGGCAGGGGGCCGAACCGAAGCCTTCTTT.

The chain has TRBV6-1 and TRBJ2-5; either TRBD1 or TRBD2 may fit D (5 bases each). From germline, CDR1 is MNHNS and CDR2 SASEGT. V was trimmed by 6 bases and J by 5 bases, leaving 19 bases between them. The CDR3 contains 15 residues. The CDR3 loop reads CASRDSTGTGETQYF. The CDR3, as DNA: TGTGCCAGCAGGGATTCTACCGGGACGGGGGAGACCCAGTACTTC.

This clonotype was detected once. The chain recombines TRBV20-1 with TRBJ2-7; no firm D call. Germline V CDR1 and CDR2: DFQATT, SNEGSKA (reference sequence). This CDR3 region has 15 residues. The germline V and J ends were trimmed by 2 bases and 3 bases, with 17 bases remaining between them. CDR3 amino acids: CSARNAVSNGYEQYF. In nucleotides, the CDR3 is TGCAGTGCTAGAAATGCCGTATCTAACGGCTACGAGCAGTACTTC.

CDR3 DNA: TGCGCCAGCAGCTTGCTGACAGGGATGGAGACCCAGTACTTC. It encodes CASSLLTGMETQYF. The genes are TRBV5-1 and TRBJ2-5; 7 bases agree with TRBD1. J gave up 5 bases and V 1 base, and 5 bases lay outside the gene matches. The CDR3 sequence is 14 residues long. Germline CDR1 SGHRS, CDR2 YFSETQ.

The chain joins TRBV29-1 to TRBJ2-3; D is uncertain. Germline V gene sequence: CDR1 SQVTM, CDR2 ANQGSEA. The CDR3 consists of 14 residues. V gave up 7 bases and J gave up 3 bases, with 17 bases separating them. CDR3 loop: CSADGPSQTDTQYF. As DNA, the CDR3 is TGCAGCGCTGACGGACCCAGTCAGACAGATACGCAGTATTTT.

The chain employs TRBV6-1 and TRBJ1-1; D remains ambiguous. V lost 1 base to trimming and J lost 2 bases, with 11 bases between them. The CDR3 sequence is 15 residues long. CDR1 and CDR2 from the germline V gene are MNHNS and SASEGT. CDR3 nucleotides: TGTGCCAGCAGTGAAGGCGGAGACTTTAACACTGAAGCTTTCTTT. This sequence encodes CASSEGGDFNTEAFF.

As concerns this clonotype: The junction does not match germline at one end; this may be a read error. The chain has TRBV19 and TRBJ1-2, with 10 bases aligning to TRBD1. The CDR3 has 10 amino acids. Germline V gene lookup returns CDR1 LNHDA and CDR2 SQIVND (reference sequence). CDR3 region: CPWKTGTGDF. The CDR3 DNA follows: TGTCCCTGGAAAACCGGGACAGGGGACTTC. Full variable domain (missing parts from reference TRBV19 and TRBJ1-2): DGGITQSPKYLFRKEGQNVTLSCEQNLNHDAMYWYRQDPGQGLRLIYYSQIVNDFQKGDIAEGYSVSREKKESFPLTVTSAQKNPTAFYLCPWKTGTGDFGSGTRLTVV.

V is TRBV6-2 or TRBV6-3 and J is TRBJ2-1; 13 bases align to TRBD2. The junction had 11 bases not matched to a gene; V was cut back by 5 bases and J by 7 bases. Germline V gene data show CDR1 as MNHEY and CDR2 as SVGEGT. CDR3 length: 17 residues. CDR3 residues: CASSATSGRSGGNEQFF. The CDR3 DNA sequence: TGTGCCAGCAGTGCGACTAGCGGGAGGTCGGGTGGTAATGAGCAGTTCTTC.

The chain combines TRBV29-1 with TRBJ1-1, with a weak D call TRBD1 (6 bases). The CDR3 spans 12 residues. V was pared by 6 bases and J by 2 bases, with 10 bases between. Germline loops: CDR1 SQVTM, CDR2 ANQGSEA. CDR3 coding DNA: TGCAGCGTAGCAGGGGCCAACACTGAAGCTTTCTTT. Protein: CSVAGANTEAFF. Variable domain in full (rest from reference TRBV29-1 and TRBJ1-1): SAVISQKPSRDICQRGTSLTIQCQVDSQVTMMFWYRQQPGQSLTLIATANQGSEATYESGFVIDKFPISRPNLTFSTLTVSNMSPEDSSIYLCSVAGANTEAFFGQGTRLTVV.

This clonotype was picked up a small number of times. The chain links TRBV5-1 to TRBJ2-3; 9 nucleotides agree with TRBD1. Germline V gene lookup returns CDR1 SGHRS and CDR2 YFSETQ. With 4 bases clipped from V and 4 bases from J, the junction kept 4 bases outside the gene matches. The CDR3 covers 14 residues. The DNA of the CDR3 is TGCGCCAGCAGCGGACAGGGGAGAGCAGATACGCAGTATTTT. Protein product: CASSGQGRADTQYF.

This clonotype was counted a few times. The chain is built from TRBV11-2 and TRBJ1-2; D call uncertain. V shed 7 bases and J shed 8 bases, with 17 bases lying between them. This CDR3 has 13 amino acids. Germline V gene data show CDR1 as SGHAT and CDR2 as FQNNGV. The CDR3 spells CASTQTGDRGYTF. For the CDR3, the DNA is TGTGCCAGCACCCAGACGGGAGATCGGGGCTACACCTTC.

This chain links TRBV20-1 with TRBJ2-4, with TRBD2 matching 10 bases. The CDR3 is 16 residues long. Germline V gives CDR1 DFQATT, CDR2 SNEGSKA (reference sequence). With V trimmed by 0 bases and J by 8 bases, 10 bases remained unmatched. For the CDR3, the DNA is TGCAGTGCTAGAGATCAGGCTAGCGGGAGTCGGCACATTCAGTACTTC. Translation gives CSARDQASGSRHIQYF.

V usage is TRBV5-6 and J usage is TRBJ2-3; perhaps TRBD1 as D (5 bases). V lost 3 bases and J lost 2, with 13 bases in between. The CDR3 loop spans 15 amino acids. CDR1 SGHDT and CDR2 YYEEEE come from the germline V gene. CDR3 sequence: CASSSTGTVTDTQYF. CDR3 DNA: TGTGCCAGCAGCTCTACAGGAACGGTCACAGATACGCAGTATTTT. Supplemented by reference TRBV5-6 and TRBJ2-3, the full variable domain reads DAGVTQSPTHLIKTRGQQVTLRCSPKSGHDTVSWYQQALGQGPQFIFQYYEEEERQRGNFPDRFSGHQFPNYSSELNVNALLLGDSALYLCASSSTGTVTDTQYFGPGTRLTVL.

This clonotype showed up many times. The CDR3 protein is CASSQEFRNAQYF. The CDR3 DNA follows: TGCGCCAGCAGCCAAGAATTCCGCAACGCGCAGTATTTT. The chain is built from TRBV4-3 and TRBJ2-3; D ambiguous. The CDR3 runs 13 residues. Germline V lookup: CDR1 LGHNA, CDR2 YSLEER. Trimming took off 0 bases at V and 10 bases at J, with 11 bases between the two ends.

This clonotype appeared a few times. The genes are TRBV7-8 and TRBJ2-3; no reliable D call. The CDR3 totals 13 residues. V was clipped by 1 base and J by 4 bases, with 6 bases between them. CDR1 SGHVS and CDR2 FQNEAQ come from the germline V gene. The CDR3 loop reads CASSLEYSDTQYF. DNA for the CDR3: TGTGCCAGCAGCTTAGAGTATTCAGATACGCAGTATTTT.

The chain has TRBV6-2 or TRBV6-3 and TRBJ2-4; 9 nucleotides match TRBD1. This CDR3 comprises 18 residues. Looked up from germline, CDR1 is MNHEY and CDR2 is SVGEGT. With 6 bases clipped from V and 0 bases from J, the junction kept 12 bases outside the gene matches. The CDR3 region is CASRAGQGPLVAKNIQYF. CDR3 sequence (DNA): TGTGCCAGCAGGGCGGGACAGGGACCCCTTGTAGCCAAAAACATTCAGTACTTC.

The V call is TRBV21-1, the J call TRBJ2-7; the DNA was not compared with TRBD1, the D call given in the table. TRBV21-1 is described as a pseudogene. The CDR3 runs 14 residues. The CDR3 coding sequence is TGTGCCAGCAGCAAAGCCCTGGGGGCCTACGAGCAGTGCTTC. It is translated as CASSKALGAYEQCF.

This clonotype has just a few counts. V is TRBV28 and J is TRBJ2-1; no clear D gene. The CDR3 extends over 11 amino acids. V was clipped by 10 bases and J by 8 bases, with 12 bases between them. Germline V gene data show CDR1 as MDHEN and CDR2 as SYDVKM. CDR3 loop: CATKSVDEQFF. The DNA of the CDR3 is TGTGCCACGAAAAGCGTCGATGAGCAGTTCTTC.